Only one count was recorded for the clone carrying this TCR beta chain. These data originate in a study of T cell changes during pregnancy in multiple sclerosis. Germline trimming cut 3 bases from V and 4 bases from J; bases unmatched to any gene: 4. CDR1 and CDR2 (germline): LNHDA, SQIVND (reference sequence). This CDR3 contains 16 residues. Only in-frame clones appear in the TCRdb table, and some are missing; sequencing was by immunoSEQ multiplex PCR. Of 40,000 to 60,000 clones listed, approximately 94% are singletons. The specimen comprised CD8+ T cells from peripheral blood mononuclear cells, sampled before pregnancy. This chain links TRBV19 with TRBJ2-5, with 14 bases that match TRBD2. The receptor was derived from a female donor with multiple sclerosis, enrolled in a pregnancy study. The CDR3 DNA reads TGTGCCAGTAGTATGGGACTAGCGGGAGAAGGAGAGACCCAGTACTTC. Its protein product is CASSMGLAGEGETQYF.